The 6 T cell receptor beta chains below were found in one sample sequenced in a study of blood T cell repertoires in COVID-19 (dated by TCRdb to 2018 to 2020). Libraries came from the immunoSEQ multiplex PCR assay. Entries here come from immuneACCESS through TCRdb and include only in-frame sequences with V and J called. Some clones fail to appear in such tables; in the studies checked, an unresolved V gene covers under half of the shortfall, and the cause of the remainder is unknown. Across this sample there are roughly 120,000 clones, with 90% to 95% seen only once. The ten largest clones add up to around 2% of the sample. Sequencing was performed on peripheral blood. The receptors stem from a man over 45 with COVID-19, enrolled during active disease.

CDR3 nucleotides: TGTGCCAGCAGGGCGCTAGCGGGCAATGAGCAGTTCTTC. Translated, it gives CASRALAGNEQFF. The chain has TRBV12-3 or TRBV12-4 and TRBJ2-1; 8 bases match TRBD2. The J segment lost 6 bases and the V segment lost 6 bases, leaving 4 bases of the junction unmatched. CDR3 length: 13 residues.

The chain links TRBV4-3 to TRBJ2-2; D unclear. This CDR3 has 15 residues. The V end was cut by 0 bases, the J end by 5 bases, with 10 bases between. The germline V gene has CDR1 LGHNA and CDR2 YSLEER. CDR3 in DNA: TGCGCCAGCAGCCAAGACCATACATCAACCGGGGAGCTGTTTTTT. It is translated as CASSQDHTSTGELFF.

This chain uses TRBV9 with TRBJ2-1; TRBD2 matches 7 bases. J was trimmed by 0 bases and V by 0 bases; bases with no gene match: 21. Per germline, CDR1 SGDLS and CDR2 YYNGEE. The CDR3 is 22 amino acids. CDR3 bases: TGTGCCAGCAGCGTAGCTACCTCCGGGCTAGCGGCAAACCCCAGCTCCTACAATGAGCAGTTCTTC. This encodes CASSVATSGLAANPSSYNEQFF.

The chain combines TRBV5-3 with TRBJ1-2; the match to TRBD1 covers 8 bases. TRBV5-3 is an open reading frame, and its role is uncertain. V was clipped by 4 bases and J by 0 bases; unmatched bases: 14. The CDR3 has 18 residues. This chain's CDR3 is CARSRIGQGGFSNYGYTF. In DNA, the CDR3 is TGTGCCAGAAGCCGGATCGGACAGGGAGGATTCTCTAACTATGGCTACACCTTC.

The chain carries TRBV24-1 and TRBJ2-1, with TRBD1 matching over 7 bases. This CDR3 region has 15 residues. Germline CDR1 reads KGHDR; CDR2 reads SFDVKD. V lost 4 bases, J lost 8 bases, and 10 bases stayed unmatched. Here the CDR3 reads CATSDTGAVVHEQFF. In DNA form, the CDR3 reads TGTGCCACCAGTGACACAGGGGCCGTGGTGCATGAGCAGTTCTTC.

The genes are TRBV9 and TRBJ1-5, with D possibly TRBD1 on 5 matching bases. Germline CDR1 is SGDLS and CDR2 is YYNGEE. V shed 4 bases and J shed 1 base, with 9 bases lying between them. There are 14 residues in the CDR3. The CDR3 region is CASSSGDSNQPQHF. In nucleotides, the CDR3 is TGTGCCAGCAGCTCGGGGGACAGCAATCAGCCCCAGCATTTT. Full variable domain (missing parts from reference TRBV9 and TRBJ1-5): DSGVTQTPKHLITATGQRVTLRCSPRSGDLSVYWYQQSLDQGLQFLIQYYNGEERAKGNILERFSAQQFPDLHSELNLSSLELGDSALYFCASSSGDSNQPQHFGDGTRLSIL.